This T cell receptor (beta chain) comes out of a study of T cells in women clearing cervical HPV infection. Study-level findings and limits: CIN3+ cases had significantly higher TCR repertoire richness than controls, but evenness did not differ. Controls had more TRBV6-7 (approximately 0.15%) than cases (approximately 0.11%).

All donors had a single incident cervical HPV16 infection, not prevalent. MY09/MY11 PCR detected cervical HPV DNA; dot-blot assigned genotypes. Points on this clone: Its antigen remains unidentified. With the read ending 3 residues before the CDR3 end, the germline J gene is used to fill in that end.

V dropped 0 bases and J dropped 8 bases, with 6 bases sitting between them. The CDR3 runs 13 residues. Germline CDR1 and CDR2: SGHNT and YYREEE (reference sequence). Clones were sequenced by immunoSEQ multiplex PCR, and TCRdb holds only the in-frame ones, with some missing. The sample holds about 20,000 clones. The receptor's source is a woman between 18 and 69 years old with a cervical HPV16 infection that either progressed to CIN3+ or cleared (not recorded which). Sequences were obtained from blood buffy coat. The rearrangement uses TRBV5-4 and TRBJ1-6; D uncertain. CDR3 DNA (partial): TGTGCCAGCAGCTTGGTCCCTGATTCACCC. This gives the protein CASSLVPDSP. The whole CDR3 reads CASSLVPDSPLHF.